This TCR beta chain was obtained from a study of response to subunit inactivated influenza vaccine. The study's findings and limits: Only a handful of new T cells, the authors suggested, are recruited with each seasonal influenza vaccination.

Via MiXCR, TCRdb re-called the RT-PCR reads, giving one row per CDR3 protein. The sample consists of hundreds of thousands of distinct CDR3 sequences, around 16% of them appearing once. This clonotype was recorded a few times. Its matching antigen is unknown. Germline V gene data show CDR1 as MNHEY and CDR2 as SMNVEV (reference sequence). V was trimmed by 0 bases and J by 0 bases, leaving 16 bases between them. The length of the CDR3 is 18 residues. Specimen: PBMCs from blood, collected roughly 13 days after vaccination. This clonotype was obtained from a man aged 45 to 65 who received an inactivated influenza vaccine. The chain links TRBV27 to TRBJ2-3, with D unclear. The CDR3, as DNA: TGTGCCAGCAGTTTATCGGGCCGGAAATTGCGGAGCACAGATACGCAGTATTTT. This translates into CASSLSGRKLRSTDTQYF.